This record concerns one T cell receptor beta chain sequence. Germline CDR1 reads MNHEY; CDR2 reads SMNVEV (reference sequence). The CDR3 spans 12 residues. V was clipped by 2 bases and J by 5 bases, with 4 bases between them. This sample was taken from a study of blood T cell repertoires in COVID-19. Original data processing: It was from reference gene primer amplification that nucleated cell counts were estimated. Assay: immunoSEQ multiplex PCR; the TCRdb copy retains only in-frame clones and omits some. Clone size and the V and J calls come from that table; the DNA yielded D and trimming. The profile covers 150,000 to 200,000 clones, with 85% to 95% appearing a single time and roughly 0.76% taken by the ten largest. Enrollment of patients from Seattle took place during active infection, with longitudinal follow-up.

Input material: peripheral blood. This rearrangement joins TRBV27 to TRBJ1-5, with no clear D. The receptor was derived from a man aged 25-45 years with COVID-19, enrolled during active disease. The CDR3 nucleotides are TGTGCCAGCAGTTTACCGGATCAGCCCCAGCATTTT. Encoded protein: CASSLPDQPQHF.